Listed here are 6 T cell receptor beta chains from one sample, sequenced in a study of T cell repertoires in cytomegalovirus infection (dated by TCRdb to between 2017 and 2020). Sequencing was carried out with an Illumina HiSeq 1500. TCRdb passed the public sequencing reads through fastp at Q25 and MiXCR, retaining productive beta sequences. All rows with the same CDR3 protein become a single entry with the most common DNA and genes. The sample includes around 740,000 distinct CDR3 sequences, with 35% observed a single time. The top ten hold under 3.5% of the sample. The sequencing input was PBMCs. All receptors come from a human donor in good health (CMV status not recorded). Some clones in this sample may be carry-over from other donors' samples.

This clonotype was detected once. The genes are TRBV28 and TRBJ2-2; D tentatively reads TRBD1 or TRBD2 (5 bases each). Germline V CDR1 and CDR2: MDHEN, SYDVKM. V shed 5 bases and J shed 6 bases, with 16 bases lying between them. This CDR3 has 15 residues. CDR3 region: CASSLPVWGSGELFF. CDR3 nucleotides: TGTGCCAGCAGTCTCCCAGTGTGGGGGTCCGGGGAGCTGTTTTTT.

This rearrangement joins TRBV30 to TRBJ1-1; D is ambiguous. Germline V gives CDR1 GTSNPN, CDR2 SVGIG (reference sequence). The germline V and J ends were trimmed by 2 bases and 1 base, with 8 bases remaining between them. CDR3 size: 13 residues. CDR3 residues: CAWSQTKNTEAFF. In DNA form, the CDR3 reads TGTGCCTGGAGTCAAACTAAGAACACTGAAGCTTTCTTT.

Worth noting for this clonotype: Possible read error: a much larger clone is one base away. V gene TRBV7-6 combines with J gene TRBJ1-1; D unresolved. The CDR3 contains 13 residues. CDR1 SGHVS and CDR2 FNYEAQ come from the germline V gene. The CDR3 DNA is TGTGCTAGCAGCCAAGAACGGAACACTGAAGCTTTATTT. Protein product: CASSQERNTEALF.

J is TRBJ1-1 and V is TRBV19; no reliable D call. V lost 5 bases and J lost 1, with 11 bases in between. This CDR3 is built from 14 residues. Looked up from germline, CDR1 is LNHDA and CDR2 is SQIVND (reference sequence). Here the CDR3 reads CASSPGPPNTEAFF. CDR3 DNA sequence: TGTGCCAGTAGTCCCGGGCCCCCGAACACTGAAGCTTTCTTT.

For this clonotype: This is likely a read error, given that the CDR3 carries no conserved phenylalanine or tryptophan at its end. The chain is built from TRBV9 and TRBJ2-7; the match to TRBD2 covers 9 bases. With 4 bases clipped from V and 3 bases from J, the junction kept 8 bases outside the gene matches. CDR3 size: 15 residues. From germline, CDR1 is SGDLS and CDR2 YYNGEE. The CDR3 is CASSTTAGGFYEQYL. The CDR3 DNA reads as TGTGCCAGCAGCACGACGGCGGGGGGGTTCTACGAGCAGTACTTA.

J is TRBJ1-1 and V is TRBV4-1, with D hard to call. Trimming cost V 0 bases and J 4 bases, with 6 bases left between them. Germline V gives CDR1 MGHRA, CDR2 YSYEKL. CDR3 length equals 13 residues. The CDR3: CASSQERSTEAFF. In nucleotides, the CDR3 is TGCGCCAGCAGCCAAGAAAGAAGCACTGAAGCTTTCTTT.